This record looks at one T cell receptor beta chain sequence and its context. Per the study methods: From reference gene primer amplification, estimates of nucleated cell counts were derived. The protocol was immunoSEQ multiplex PCR, while the TCRdb copy is restricted to in-frame clones and leaves out a portion. That table is the source of V, J and clone size, and D and trimming were worked out from the DNA. Of 100,000 or so clones listed, roughly 83% are singletons. Germline V CDR1 and CDR2: SGHKS, YYEKEE (reference sequence). The CDR3 has 16 residues. V gave up 4 bases and J gave up 4 bases; unmatched junction bases: 10. The sample comes from a study of blood T cell repertoires in COVID-19. About the research overall: There were acute and convalescent COVID-19 samples, and they came from the United States, Italy and Spain.

This sequence joins TRBV5-5 and TRBJ2-1, with 8 bases matching TRBD2. Sequencing input: peripheral blood. The TCR originated in a human donor in a cohort sampled during active COVID-19. CDR3 residues: CASSRSLAEVYNEQFF. In DNA, the CDR3 is TGTGCCAGCAGCCGATCACTAGCGGAGGTGTACAATGAGCAGTTCTTC.